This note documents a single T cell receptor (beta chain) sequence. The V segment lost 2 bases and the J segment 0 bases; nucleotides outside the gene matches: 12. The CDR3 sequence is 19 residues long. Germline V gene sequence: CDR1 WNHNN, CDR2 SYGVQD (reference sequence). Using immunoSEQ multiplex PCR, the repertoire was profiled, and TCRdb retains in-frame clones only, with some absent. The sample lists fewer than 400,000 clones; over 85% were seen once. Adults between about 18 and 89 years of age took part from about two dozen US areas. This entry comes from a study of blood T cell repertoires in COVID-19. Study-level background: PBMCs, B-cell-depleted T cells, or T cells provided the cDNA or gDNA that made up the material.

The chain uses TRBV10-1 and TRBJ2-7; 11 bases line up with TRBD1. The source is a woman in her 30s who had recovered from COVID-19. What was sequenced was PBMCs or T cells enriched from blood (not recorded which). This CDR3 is CASSEPDRGLRTASYEQYF. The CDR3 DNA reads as TGCGCCAGCAGTGAGCCGGACAGGGGGCTACGAACCGCCTCCTACGAGCAGTACTTC.